Shown below are 23 T cell receptor beta chains from a single sample sequenced in a study of blood T cell repertoires in COVID-19. Only in-frame clones appear in the TCRdb table, and some are missing; sequencing was by immunoSEQ multiplex PCR. The sample carries fewer than 300,000 clones, 90% recorded once. The source material was PBMCs or T cells enriched from blood (not recorded which). Source of these receptors: a woman aged 30 to 39 who had recovered from COVID-19.

This sequence joins TRBV24-1 and TRBJ2-5; 7 positions match TRBD1. V was clipped by 2 bases and J by 5 bases; unmatched bases: 13. The CDR3 is made up of 17 amino acids. Germline V gene sequence: CDR1 KGHDR, CDR2 SFDVKD. The chain's CDR3 is CATSDYQTGHVYETQYF. Written as DNA, the CDR3 is TGTGCCACCAGTGATTACCAGACAGGGCATGTATATGAGACCCAGTACTTC.

The rearrangement joins TRBV4-3 to TRBJ2-7, with TRBD2 as a possible D gene (6 bases). The ends were cut back, 3 bases at V and 6 bases at J, with 18 bases in the middle. Germline CDR1 reads LGHNA; CDR2 reads YSLEER. The CDR3 has 15 amino acids. The CDR3 region has the DNA TGCGCCAGCAGCCAGGCCCACCTAGCGAATGGCGAGCAGTACTTC. It codes for CASSQAHLANGEQYF.

The chain recombines TRBV2 with TRBJ1-2; tentative D call: TRBD1 (6 bases). The germline CDR1 and CDR2 sequences are SNHLY and FYNNEI. This CDR3 contains 14 residues. Trimming removed 6 bases at V and 4 bases at J, with 15 bases between. The CDR3 region has the DNA TGTGCCAGCAGGCTGACAGGCGACTTCTATGGCTACACCTTC. Protein: CASRLTGDFYGYTF.

The chain employs TRBV9 and TRBJ2-7, with D perhaps matching TRBD1 (5 bases). Germline V gives CDR1 SGDLS, CDR2 YYNGEE. Deletions cut 0 bases from V and 6 bases from J, with 16 bases between. CDR3 length equals 15 residues. CDR3 region: CASSVVQDTGGEQYF. CDR3 in DNA: TGTGCCAGCAGCGTAGTCCAGGACACCGGCGGCGAGCAGTACTTC.

This chain uses TRBV7-2 with TRBJ2-3; D possibly corresponds to TRBD2 (6 bases). V was cut by 1 base and J by 0 bases, with 17 bases left in between. In germline, CDR1 is SGHTA, CDR2 FQGNSA. This CDR3 has 18 amino acids. The CDR3 DNA sequence: TGTGCCAGCAGCTTAGTGGCGGGACGGCCCATCAGCACAGATACGCAGTATTTT. Translating gives CASSLVAGRPISTDTQYF.

The V call is TRBV9, the J call TRBJ2-2; D perhaps matches TRBD1 (5 bases). V was shortened by 3 bases and J by 5 bases, with 11 bases between the two germline ends. Per the germline V gene, CDR1 is SGDLS and CDR2 is YYNGEE. There are 14 residues in the CDR3. The CDR3: CASSGITGTGELFF. The CDR3 nucleotides read TGTGCCAGCAGCGGGATCACAGGTACCGGGGAGCTGTTTTTT.

The V and J genes are TRBV5-4 and TRBJ2-7; 7 positions agree with TRBD1. This CDR3 has 14 amino acids. V lost 4 bases, J lost 4 bases, and 8 bases stayed unmatched. The germline gives CDR1 SGHNT, CDR2 YYREEE (reference sequence). CDR3: CASSPSTGSYEQYF. The CDR3 nucleotides are TGTGCCAGCAGCCCCTCGACAGGGTCGTACGAGCAGTACTTC.

The chain couples TRBV6-5 to TRBJ2-1; 7 bases line up with TRBD1. CDR3 size: 15 residues. Germline CDR1 MNHEY, CDR2 SVGAGI. Unmatched junction bases numbered 6, after V lost 3 bases and J lost 4 bases. The DNA of the CDR3 is TGTGCCAGCAGTTATCCCGGACAGGATTACAATGAGCAGTTCTTC. Residues: CASSYPGQDYNEQFF.

Concerning this clone: Other DNA sequences in the sample encode the same CDR3. The gene calls are TRBV27 and TRBJ2-6; D not certain. The CDR3 contains 14 residues. The germline V gene has CDR1 MNHEY and CDR2 SMNVEV (reference sequence). The germline V and J ends were trimmed by 2 bases and 0 bases, with 2 bases remaining between them. CDR3 bases: TGTGCCAGCAGTTTACTCTCTGGGGCCAACGTCCTGACTTTC. This gives the protein CASSLLSGANVLTF.

The chain employs TRBV11-1 and TRBJ1-1; D might be TRBD1 (5 bases). The CDR3 extends over 14 amino acids. Trimming took 3 bases from V and 3 from J, leaving 11 bases between them. CDR1 and CDR2 (germline): SGHAT, FQDESV (reference sequence). CDR3 amino acids: CASSFGASHTEAFF. Here the CDR3 DNA reads TGTGCCAGCAGCTTTGGGGCTTCCCACACTGAAGCTTTCTTT.

The V call is TRBV7-3, the J call TRBJ2-2; unclear D gene. This CDR3 has 13 amino acids. Per germline, CDR1 SGHTA and CDR2 FQGTGA. V was pared by 3 bases and J by 4 bases, with 6 bases between. The CDR3 DNA reads TGTGCCAGCAGCTTGACTCTCACCGGGGAGCTGTTTTTT. The encoded protein is CASSLTLTGELFF.

The V and J genes are TRBV7-9 and TRBJ2-1, with a possible D match to TRBD2 (5 bases). The CDR3 totals 14 residues. The V end was cut by 5 bases, the J end by 8 bases, with 16 bases between. Germline CDR1 reads SEHNR; CDR2 reads FQNEAQ (reference sequence). The CDR3 loop reads CASSPMGFGDEQFF. In DNA, the CDR3 is TGTGCCAGCAGCCCCATGGGGTTCGGGGATGAGCAGTTCTTC.

The chain joins TRBV6-5 to TRBJ1-4; 7 nucleotides match TRBD1. The CDR3 is 15 residues long. Germline CDR1 reads MNHEY; CDR2 reads SVGAGI. The V and J ends lost 6 bases and 9 bases, in that order; junction bases with no gene match: 13. CDR3 sequence reads: CASSLTGAELKKLFF. The CDR3 DNA sequence: TGTGCCAGCAGCTTAACAGGGGCGGAATTGAAAAAACTGTTTTTT.

This sequence joins TRBV7-9 and TRBJ2-3; 8 bases line up with TRBD1. V lost 0 bases and J lost 2; bases outside the gene matches: 1. Germline loops: CDR1 SEHNR, CDR2 FQNEAQ (reference sequence). This CDR3 has 15 residues. Here the CDR3 DNA reads TGTGCCAGCAGCTTAGCGACAGGGGTCACAGATACGCAGTATTTT. Translating it yields CASSLATGVTDTQYF.

This clone was seen more than once but under ten times. V gene TRBV24-1 combines with J gene TRBJ2-5; 7 bases agree with TRBD1. This CDR3 has 16 amino acids. CDR1 is KGHDR and CDR2 is SFDVKD in the germline V gene. Trimming removed 4 bases from V and 4 bases from J; junction bases left unmatched: 11. The CDR3 spells CATSDLAQGVGETQYF. DNA for the CDR3: TGTGCCACCAGTGACCTCGCCCAGGGGGTTGGAGAGACCCAGTACTTC.

The chain joins TRBV7-9 to TRBJ1-4; 8 nucleotides line up with TRBD1. V lost 5 bases, J lost 5 bases, and 4 bases stayed unmatched. Looked up from germline, CDR1 is SEHNR and CDR2 is FQNEAQ (reference sequence). CDR3 size: 14 residues. The CDR3 DNA follows: TGTGCCAGCAGCCAAGGACAGGGCAATGAAAAACTGTTTTTT. This gives the protein CASSQGQGNEKLFF.

The V and J genes are TRBV7-9 and TRBJ2-3; 8 nucleotides agree with TRBD2. The CDR3 is 14 amino acids. CDR1 SEHNR and CDR2 FQNEAQ come from the germline V gene (reference sequence). V trimming: 10 bases; J trimming: 4 bases; junction bases outside the gene matches: 10. The CDR3 spells CATPRGGRADTQYF. The DNA for the CDR3 is TGTGCCACCCCTCGGGGGGGACGGGCAGATACGCAGTATTTT.

The chain uses TRBV24-1 and TRBJ1-2, with D maybe TRBD1 (6 bases). V shed 0 bases and J shed 8 bases, with 9 bases lying between them. Germline-derived CDR1 and CDR2 are KGHDR and SFDVKD. This CDR3 contains 13 residues. CDR3 sequence reads: CATSDLHQGGYTF. The CDR3 DNA follows: TGTGCCACCAGTGATTTGCACCAGGGGGGCTACACCTTC.

V and J are TRBV28 and TRBJ2-7; TRBD1 agrees at 8 bases. The CDR3 consists of 13 residues. Germline V gene data show CDR1 as MDHEN and CDR2 as SYDVKM. The J segment lost 6 bases and the V segment lost 6 bases, leaving 7 bases of the junction unmatched. The CDR3 region has the DNA TGTGCCAGCAGAAACTCAGGGGGCCGCGAGCAGTACTTC. This gives the protein CASRNSGGREQYF. Full variable domain (missing parts from reference TRBV28 and TRBJ2-7): DVKVTQSSRYLVKRTGEKVFLECVQDMDHENMFWYRQDPGLGLRLIYFSYDVKMKEKGDIPEGYSVSREKKERFSLILESASTNQTSMYLCASRNSGGREQYFGPGTRLTVT.

This clone was seen once. This chain connects TRBV5-1 to TRBJ2-3; D may be TRBD1 (6 bases). The CDR3 has 15 residues. Per germline, CDR1 SGHRS and CDR2 YFSETQ. The V and J ends lost 4 bases and 2 bases respectively, with 14 bases between them. The CDR3: CASSAGQRNTDTQYF. The DNA for the CDR3 is TGCGCCAGCAGCGCCGGACAGAGAAACACAGATACGCAGTATTTT.

The genes are TRBV25-1 and TRBJ2-3; D gene uncertain. The V gene's germline CDR1 is MGHDK and CDR2 SYGVNS. V lost 2 bases and J lost 10, with 13 bases in between. The CDR3 totals 13 residues. This CDR3 is CASSETRLTAQYF. CDR3 bases: TGTGCCAGCAGTGAAACCCGACTCACCGCGCAGTATTTT.

The chain recombines TRBV25-1 with TRBJ1-1; 7 bases align to TRBD1. V lost 5 bases to trimming and J lost 3 bases; unmatched junction nucleotides: 9. CDR3 length: 15 amino acids. Germline CDR1 reads MGHDK; CDR2 reads SYGVNS. Here the CDR3 reads CASSTRQGTDTEAFF. The CDR3 DNA is TGTGCCAGCAGTACACGACAGGGAACCGACACTGAAGCTTTCTTT.

The chain employs TRBV19 and TRBJ1-1; maybe TRBD1 (5 bases). The germline V gene has CDR1 LNHDA and CDR2 SQIVND (reference sequence). The CDR3 loop spans 14 amino acids. V lost 3 bases and J 7 bases, leaving 15 bases between the germline ends. The CDR3 DNA reads TGTGCCAGTAGTATCTACTCACAGGCGGATGAAGCTTTCTTT. Protein: CASSIYSQADEAFF.